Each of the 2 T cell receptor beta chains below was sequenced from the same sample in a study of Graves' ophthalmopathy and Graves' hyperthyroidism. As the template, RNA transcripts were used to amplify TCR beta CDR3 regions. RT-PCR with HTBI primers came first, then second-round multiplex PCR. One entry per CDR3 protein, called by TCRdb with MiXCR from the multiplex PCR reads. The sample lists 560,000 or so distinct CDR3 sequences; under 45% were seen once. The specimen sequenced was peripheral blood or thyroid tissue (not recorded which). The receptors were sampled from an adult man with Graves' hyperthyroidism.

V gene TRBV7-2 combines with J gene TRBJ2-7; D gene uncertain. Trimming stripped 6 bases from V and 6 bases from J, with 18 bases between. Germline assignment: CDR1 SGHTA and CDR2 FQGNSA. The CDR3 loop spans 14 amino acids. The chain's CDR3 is CASSLVLGGIEQYF. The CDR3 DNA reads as TGTGCCAGCAGTTTGGTTTTGGGTGGGATCGAGCAGTACTTC.

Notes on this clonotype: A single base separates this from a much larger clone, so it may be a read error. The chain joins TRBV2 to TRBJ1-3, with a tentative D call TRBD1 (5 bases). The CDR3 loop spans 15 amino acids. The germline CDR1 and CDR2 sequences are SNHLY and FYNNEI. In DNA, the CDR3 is TGTGCCAGCAGTTGGGACCCGAGCTCTGGAAACACCATACATTTT. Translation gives CASSWDPSSGNTIHF.